This TCR beta chain was retrieved from a study of post-analysis software for immune sequencing data. Points on this clonotype: Its specificity is not known.

The V end was cut by 2 bases, the J end by 2 bases, with 4 bases between. This CDR3 contains 13 residues. CDR1 MNHNY and CDR2 SVGAGI come from the germline V gene (reference sequence). Presence of unique molecular identifiers characterized the TCR beta cDNA libraries. TCRdb used MiXCR to reprocess the PCR reads, holding one entry per CDR3 protein. The data contain about 460,000 distinct CDR3 sequences, under 55% of them singletons. The study's findings and limits: The study found TRBV5-6, TRBV5-1 and TRBV20-1 among five TRBV segments more frequent in patients than controls. Controls had significantly higher normalized Chao1 diversity than multiple sclerosis patients. Pronounced co-clustering by F measure was evident among identically batched samples.

Sample: blood. This chain joins TRBV6-6 and TRBJ1-5; D not certain. The clonotype was recovered from a girl between 5 and 17 years old with multiple sclerosis. CDR3 in amino acids: CASSYQGNQPQHF. CDR3 coding DNA: TGTGCCAGCAGTTACCAGGGCAATCAGCCCCAGCATTTT.